Following are 9 T cell receptor beta chains from one sample sequenced in a study of early stage breast cancer tumors. Libraries were prepared by immunoSEQ multiplex PCR; TCRdb keeps only in-frame clonotypes and omits some of them. Among more than 65,000 clones listed, 75% to 90% were seen once. The sequencing sample was made of blood. The source of these receptors is a person aged 35-49 years with breast cancer.

The chain links TRBV20-1 to TRBJ1-2; D is unclear. The germline gives CDR1 DFQATT, CDR2 SNEGSKA (reference sequence). This CDR3 is built from 11 residues. V was pared by 5 bases and J by 4 bases, with 8 bases between. CDR3 sequence reads: CSASSGYGYTF. CDR3 sequence (DNA): TGCAGTGCTTCGTCAGGCTATGGCTACACCTTC.

This clone appeared a single time. The chain employs TRBV18 and TRBJ2-5, with D maybe TRBD2 (6 bases). The CDR3 totals 13 residues. The V gene lost 3 bases and the J gene lost 3 bases, with 8 bases spanning the gap. CDR1 and CDR2 from the germline V gene are KGHSH and LQKENI. CDR3 nucleotides: TGTGCCAGCTCACCTCCGGGAGAAGAGACCCAGTACTTC. The encoded protein is CASSPPGEETQYF.

The V call is TRBV5-4, the J call TRBJ2-1; 7 bases match TRBD1. CDR3 length: 14 amino acids. V lost 4 bases and J lost 2; bases outside the gene matches: 3. Germline V gene lookup returns CDR1 SGHNT and CDR2 YYREEE (reference sequence). In nucleotides, the CDR3 is TGTGCCAGCAGCCACGGGACAGCCTACAATGAGCAGTTCTTC. Protein: CASSHGTAYNEQFF.

About this clone itself: Germline and junction disagree at one end, which may indicate a read error. This chain connects TRBV7-7 to TRBJ2-1; D call uncertain. Per the germline V gene, CDR1 is SSHAT and CDR2 is FNYEAQ (reference sequence). The length of the CDR3 is 13 residues. CDR3 DNA: TGTGCTAGCAGCTCCACCGACCTGACCGAGCAGTTCTTC. Translation: CASSSTDLTEQFF.

This clone has a handful of counts. This chain joins TRBV5-1 and TRBJ2-6; D is perhaps TRBD1 or TRBD2 (5 bases each). V lost 5 bases and J lost 4, with 10 bases in between. The CDR3 is 14 residues long. CDR1 SGHRS and CDR2 YFSETQ come from the germline V gene. The CDR3 nucleotides read TGCGCCAGCAGTCCCGGGGCCGGGGCCAACGTCCTGACTTTC. Protein product: CASSPGAGANVLTF.

Only one count was recorded for this clone. The chain is built from TRBV6-5 and TRBJ2-5; perhaps D is TRBD1 or TRBD2 (5 bases each). V lost 0 bases, J lost 4 bases, and 12 bases lay in between. This CDR3 spans 15 amino acids. CDR1 is MNHEY and CDR2 is SVGAGI in the germline V gene. The CDR3 sequence is CASSYSGRGGETQYF. In DNA form, the CDR3 reads TGTGCCAGCAGTTACTCAGGGCGTGGGGGAGAGACCCAGTACTTC.

This chain links TRBV20-1 with TRBJ2-7; D is unresolved. The germline V and J ends were trimmed by 1 base and 7 bases, with 8 bases remaining between them. Per germline, CDR1 DFQATT and CDR2 SNEGSKA (reference sequence). The CDR3 contains 11 residues. CDR3 coding DNA: TGCAGTGCTAGAGTTAGGATGGAGCAGTACTTC. Its protein product is CSARVRMEQYF.

The gene calls are TRBV7-8 and TRBJ2-4; 11 positions match TRBD2. The CDR3 is 19 residues long. The V and J ends lost 1 base and 3 bases, in that order; junction bases with no gene match: 11. In germline, CDR1 is SGHVS, CDR2 FQNEAQ. The CDR3 DNA reads as TGTGCCAGCAGCTTAGTTACTAGCGGGAGAAGTGCGGACAAAAACATTCAGTACTTC. Residues: CASSLVTSGRSADKNIQYF.

J is TRBJ1-2 and V is TRBV28; tentative D call: TRBD1 (5 bases). Germline values: CDR1 MDHEN, CDR2 SYDVKM. V was trimmed by 9 bases and J by 5 bases, leaving 13 bases between them. The length of the CDR3 is 12 residues. The chain's CDR3 is CASRLQAYGYTF. As DNA, the CDR3 is TGTGCCAGTAGATTACAGGCTTATGGCTACACCTTC.